This T cell receptor beta chain was recovered during a study of OX40 agonist ivuxolimab in advanced cancers. Across the study: Those treated in dose escalation had hepatocellular carcinoma, melanoma, renal cell cancer or head and neck cancer.

Assay used: immunoSEQ multiplex PCR; TCRdb lists only in-frame clones, some missing. Altogether 15,000 to 20,000 clones are present, about nine tenths being singletons, with the ten largest covering approximately 32%. CDR1 and CDR2 (germline): SGHTA, FQGNSA. V trimming: 5 bases; J trimming: 0 bases; junction bases outside the gene matches: 5. The CDR3 is made up of 15 amino acids. A few counts support this clone. The antigen remains undetermined. Overall study findings and caveats: The study found that CD8+ T cells averaged more expanded clones than CD4+. Low normalized T-cell clonal expansion was also seen in some nonresponders.

Sequenced material: CD4+ or CD8+ T cells sorted from blood, taken in a trial of the OX40 agonist ivuxolimab. The sequence was collected from an adult with an advanced solid tumor such as melanoma, head and neck, liver or kidney cancer. V gene TRBV7-2 combines with J gene TRBJ2-7; 9 bases agree with TRBD1. The CDR3 coding sequence is TGTGCCAGCAGCCCGGACAGGGGAAACTCCTACGAGCAGTACTTC. This sequence encodes CASSPDRGNSYEQYF.